This T cell receptor (beta chain) was profiled in a study of technical replicates of blood from several donors. V lost 3 bases, J lost 3 bases, and 3 bases stayed unmatched. Germline V CDR1 and CDR2: SGDLS, YYNGEE. The CDR3 covers 14 residues. Here immunoSEQ multiplex PCR was the method, and the copy in TCRdb shows in-frame clones only, minus some. The sample includes around 79,000 clones, more than 90% of them seen just once. The chain joins TRBV9 to TRBJ2-1; 7 bases match TRBD1. The origin of this receptor is a human donor in good health. Some clones in this sample may be carry-over from other donors' samples. Sequencing input: T cells isolated from PBMCs. The CDR3 loop is CASSAWDSYNEQFF. For the CDR3, the DNA is TGTGCCAGCAGCGCGTGGGACAGCTACAATGAGCAGTTCTTC.